The source of this T cell receptor (beta chain) is a study of CD8 T cells in Susac syndrome. It was with random hexamers that 0.5 to 1 ug RNA was reverse transcribed. TCR beta CDR3 was amplified by immunoSEQ multiplex PCR. This amplification extended across 54 Vbeta and 13 Jbeta segments. One entry per CDR3 protein, called by TCRdb with MiXCR from the immunoSEQ multiplex PCR reads. The sample holds about 25,000 distinct CDR3 sequences, less than 95% seen once. This CDR3 is 13 amino acids long. Germline loops: CDR1 MDHEN, CDR2 SYDVKM. Germline trimming cut 8 bases from V and 0 bases from J; bases unmatched to any gene: 3. Sequencing of TCR beta was carried out in blood CD8+ and CD4+ T cells. It was negative isolation that provided the CD8+ and CD4+ T cells, whereas TEMRA cells were enriched by FACS.

V gene TRBV28 combines with J gene TRBJ2-7; 8 nucleotides line up with TRBD2. The sequence was collected from a human donor in good health. The specimen sequenced was CD8+ T cells from PBMCs. The CDR3 nucleotides are TGTGCCAGCGGGCTAGCGGGCTCCTACGAGCAGTACTTC. Residues: CASGLAGSYEQYF. Full variable domain (outside the CDR3, taken from reference TRBV28 and TRBJ2-7): DVKVTQSSRYLVKRTGEKVFLECVQDMDHENMFWYRQDPGLGLRLIYFSYDVKMKEKGDIPEGYSVSREKKERFSLILESASTNQTSMYLCASGLAGSYEQYFGPGTRLTVT.